These 13 T cell receptor beta chains came from one sample sequenced in a study of graft-versus-host responses after intestinal transplantation. TCRdb's copy holds only in-frame clones and misses some; the assay was immunoSEQ multiplex PCR. The sample carries 80,000 or so clones, roughly 90% recorded once. Sequences were derived from PBMCs, sampled 98 days after intestinal transplantation. The receptors come from a human patient who received an intestinal transplant, so some T cells may come from the graft donor.

This clone was recorded once. This chain uses TRBV6-6 with TRBJ2-5, with no clear D. CDR1 is MNHNY, CDR2 SVGAGI, per germline (reference sequence). This CDR3 region has 11 residues. The V gene lost 4 bases and the J gene lost 4 bases, with 4 bases spanning the gap. Here the CDR3 reads CASSSPETQYF. CDR3 sequence (DNA): TGTGCCAGCAGTTCCCCAGAGACCCAGTACTTC.

A word on this clone: An end of the junction does not agree with germline; a read error may underlie this. The chain uses TRBV5-1 and TRBJ2-4, with 12 bases identical to TRBD2. Per germline, CDR1 SGHRS and CDR2 YFSETQ. The CDR3 sequence is 15 residues long. The CDR3 is CASSLRLAGGPEFVF. CDR3 bases: TGCGCCAGCAGCTTGAGGCTAGCGGGAGGGCCGGAGTTTGTGTTC.

The chain recombines TRBV11-3 with TRBJ2-3; maybe TRBD2 (6 bases). The CDR3 is made up of 16 amino acids. Germline CDR1 reads SGHNT; CDR2 reads YENEEA. Trimming left V 1 base short and J 0 bases short, with 11 bases between. CDR3 region: CASSLGGGTSTDTQYF. DNA for the CDR3: TGTGCCAGCAGCTTAGGCGGCGGGACTAGCACAGATACGCAGTATTTT.

V is TRBV9 and J is TRBJ1-5; D might be TRBD1 (5 bases). Germline CDR1 reads SGDLS; CDR2 reads YYNGEE. This CDR3 comprises 14 residues. The V and J ends lost 4 bases and 5 bases respectively, with 13 bases between them. The CDR3: CASSQGTAHQPQHF. DNA of the CDR3: TGTGCCAGCAGCCAAGGGACCGCACATCAGCCCCAGCATTTT. The complete variable domain, with remaining parts taken from reference TRBV9 and TRBJ1-5, reads DSGVTQTPKHLITATGQRVTLRCSPRSGDLSVYWYQQSLDQGLQFLIQYYNGEERAKGNILERFSAQQFPDLHSELNLSSLELGDSALYFCASSQGTAHQPQHFGDGTRLSIL.

This chain joins TRBV5-1 and TRBJ2-7, with 13 bases identical to TRBD2. This CDR3 has 15 residues. Germline assignment: CDR1 SGHRS and CDR2 YFSETQ. Trimming took 0 bases from V and 7 from J; bases not matched to a gene: 4. This chain's CDR3 is CASSLVPGLAGEQYF. Written as DNA, the CDR3 is TGCGCCAGCAGCTTGGTCCCGGGACTAGCGGGGGAGCAGTACTTC.

V usage is TRBV15 and J usage is TRBJ1-2; 8 bases line up with TRBD1. CDR3 length: 12 residues. Germline CDR1 and CDR2: LNHNV and YYDKDF (reference sequence). J lost 6 bases, V lost 4 bases, and 1 base had no gene match. The CDR3 is CATSMDRDGYTF. CDR3 nucleotides: TGTGCCACCAGCATGGACAGGGATGGCTACACCTTC.

The chain recombines TRBV6-1 with TRBJ2-5, with D possibly matching TRBD1 (5 bases). The length of the CDR3 is 11 residues. V was cut by 6 bases and J by 5 bases, with 7 bases left in between. Germline assignment: CDR1 MNHNS and CDR2 SASEGT. The CDR3 nucleotides are TGTGCCAGCAGGACAGTGGAGACCCAGTACTTC. Protein sequence: CASRTVETQYF.

The rearrangement links TRBV7-8 to TRBJ2-1; possibly TRBD2 for D (5 bases). V lost 4 bases to trimming and J lost 5 bases, with 18 bases between them. Germline assignment: CDR1 SGHVS and CDR2 FQNEAQ. CDR3 length: 16 residues. CDR3 bases: TGTGCCAGCAGCTACCAAGATAGGGTCGGGAACAATGAGCAGTTCTTC. Translation gives CASSYQDRVGNNEQFF.

The rearrangement joins TRBV27 to TRBJ2-7; 9 nucleotides agree with TRBD1. Germline CDR1 is MNHEY and CDR2 is SMNVEV (reference sequence). The CDR3 has 18 residues. The ends lost 3 bases at V and 3 bases at J; junction bases unmatched: 15. This CDR3 is CASSFRHTSGTGLYEQYF. CDR3 DNA sequence: TGTGCCAGCAGTTTCCGGCATACGTCCGGGACAGGGCTCTACGAGCAGTACTTC.

The rearrangement links TRBV5-1 to TRBJ2-7, with 12 positions matching TRBD2. Germline CDR1 and CDR2: SGHRS and YFSETQ. CDR3 length equals 15 residues. V shed 3 bases and J 5 bases; nucleotides not matched to a gene: 6. The CDR3 nucleotides are TGCGCCAGCAGCTCGTCTAGCGGGAGGGATCACGAGCAGTACTTC. It encodes CASSSSSGRDHEQYF.

This sequence joins TRBV6-6 and TRBJ2-7; the D is unclear. The germline V gene encodes CDR1 MNHNY and CDR2 SVGAGI (reference sequence). The CDR3 contains 12 residues. V was cut by 8 bases and J by 3 bases, with 11 bases left in between. DNA of the CDR3: TGTGCCAGCGCTAGTAGTTTCTACGAGCAGTACTTC. Translated: CASASSFYEQYF.

This chain uses TRBV7-2 with TRBJ2-6; 12 bases are shared with TRBD2. Trimming removed 5 bases from V and 4 bases from J; junction bases left unmatched: 9. The germline CDR1 and CDR2 sequences are SGHTA and FQGNSA. The CDR3 has 18 amino acids. The CDR3 loop is CASSAASGGAVGANVLTF. As DNA, the CDR3 is TGTGCCAGCAGCGCGGCTAGCGGGGGGGCCGTGGGGGCCAACGTCCTGACTTTC.

V is TRBV7-8 and J is TRBJ1-3; TRBD1 matches 9 bases. CDR1 SGHVS and CDR2 FQNEAQ come from the germline V gene. J lost 2 bases, V lost 5 bases, and 4 bases had no gene match. This CDR3 is built from 15 residues. The CDR3 DNA reads as TGTGCCAGCAGCCCGGGACAGGGAACTGGAAACACCATATATTTT. This encodes CASSPGQGTGNTIYF.